The 20 T cell receptor beta chains given below trace back to one sample, sequenced in a study of PD-1 blockade in classical Hodgkin lymphoma. Time point specified: cycle 4 day 1 (C4D1), after more than 5 weeks of nivolumab. All trial patients relapsed after autologous stem cell transplantation. Isolation of CD8+ T cells from thawed PBMCs used magnetic negative selection. Using immunoSEQ multiplex PCR, the repertoire was profiled, and TCRdb retains in-frame clones only, with some absent. This sample has just under 10,000 clones, with over 65% found just once. The sequences come from CD8+ T cells from blood, collected before the fourth cycle of nivolumab. These receptors all stem from a human donor with classical Hodgkin lymphoma.

The rearrangement joins TRBV6-5 to TRBJ2-7; 8 bases map to TRBD1. The CDR3 is 14 amino acids. CDR1 is MNHEY and CDR2 is SVGAGI in the germline V gene. Trimming at V came to 5 bases and at J to 3 bases, leaving 6 bases not matched to a gene. The CDR3 DNA follows: TGTGCCAGCAGTGGACAGGGTACAGGCTACGAGCAGTACTTC. Protein sequence: CASSGQGTGYEQYF.

The chain couples TRBV2 to TRBJ1-1; D is possibly TRBD1 (6 bases). Between the trimmed V and J ends, which lost 6 bases and 3 bases, there was a span of 20 bases. Per the germline V gene, CDR1 is SNHLY and CDR2 is FYNNEI. This CDR3 has 16 amino acids. The CDR3, as DNA: TGTGCCAGCAGCAAATACTACAGGGAAGAGGACACTGAAGCTTTCTTT. It codes for CASSKYYREEDTEAFF.

V gene TRBV19 combines with J gene TRBJ1-3; D is undetermined. V was clipped by 3 bases and J by 0 bases, with 9 bases between them. Germline CDR1 is LNHDA and CDR2 is SQIVND (reference sequence). The CDR3 is 15 amino acids. DNA of the CDR3: TGTGCCAGTAGTATGGACTTAAACTCTGGAAACACCATATATTTT. Translation gives CASSMDLNSGNTIYF.

This clone was detected only a few times. The chain is built from TRBV5-1 and TRBJ2-7, with D possibly TRBD1 on 5 matching bases. V lost 5 bases and J 5 bases, leaving 17 bases between the germline ends. This CDR3 has 14 amino acids. CDR1 and CDR2 from the germline V gene are SGHRS and YFSETQ. As DNA, the CDR3 is TGCGCCAGCAGTCACAGGTCGGAAGACGACGAGCAGTACTTC. Amino acids: CASSHRSEDDEQYF.

This clone was recorded once. The V and J genes are TRBV28 and TRBJ2-5; TRBD2 aligns across 12 bases. Unmatched junction bases numbered 8, after V lost 4 bases and J lost 5 bases. CDR1 MDHEN and CDR2 SYDVKM come from the germline V gene. This CDR3 spans 16 amino acids. CDR3 sequence (DNA): TGTGCCAGCAGTTCGGCTAGCGGGAGGGCCGAGGAGACCCAGTACTTC. Translated: CASSSASGRAEETQYF.

CDR3 nucleotide sequence: TGTGCCAGCAGCTTAATAGGCGCTGACACTGAAGCTTTCTTT. It is translated as CASSLIGADTEAFF. This chain joins TRBV7-9 and TRBJ1-1; D is unclear. This CDR3 has 14 residues. CDR1 and CDR2 (germline): SEHNR, FQNEAQ (reference sequence). V lost 2 bases, J lost 3 bases, and 10 bases lay in between.

This clone was counted once. The chain uses TRBV25-1 and TRBJ1-4, with D possibly TRBD1 on 6 matching bases. The V end was cut by 2 bases, the J end by 7 bases, with 11 bases between. The CDR3 is 14 amino acids. Germline V lookup: CDR1 MGHDK, CDR2 SYGVNS. CDR3 residues: CASSERQESEKLFF. In DNA form, the CDR3 reads TGTGCCAGCAGTGAAAGACAGGAAAGTGAAAAACTGTTTTTT.

The genes are TRBV7-9 and TRBJ2-7; 8 bases agree with TRBD2. CDR1 is SEHNR and CDR2 is FQNEAQ in the germline V gene (reference sequence). The CDR3 spans 14 residues. Trimming at V came to 5 bases and at J to 5 bases, leaving 8 bases not matched to a gene. The CDR3 coding sequence is TGTGCCAGCAGCGCCAGCGGGAGAGAGGACGAGCAGTACTTC. Protein product: CASSASGREDEQYF.

In the case of this clone: The identical CDR3 is also encoded by other nucleotide sequences in the sample. The V and J genes are TRBV9 and TRBJ1-1; a weak D match, TRBD1 (5 bases). CDR1 is SGDLS, CDR2 YYNGEE, per germline. V was pared by 3 bases and J by 2 bases, with 8 bases between. This CDR3 is built from 13 residues. CDR3 sequence reads: CASSAGQNTEAFF. Written as DNA, the CDR3 is TGTGCCAGCAGCGCAGGACAAAACACTGAAGCTTTCTTT.

The rearrangement uses TRBV27 and TRBJ1-5; D unresolved. With 5 bases removed from V and 9 bases from J, the gap between germline ends came to 11 bases. Germline assignment: CDR1 MNHEY and CDR2 SMNVEV (reference sequence). The CDR3 contains 12 residues. The CDR3 protein is CASSPPGRPQHF. DNA for the CDR3: TGTGCCAGCAGTCCCCCCGGGCGGCCCCAGCATTTT.

This sequence joins TRBV7-6 and TRBJ2-1, with D perhaps TRBD1 (5 bases). This CDR3 contains 15 residues. The V gene lost 6 bases and the J gene lost 3 bases, with 15 bases spanning the gap. Looked up from germline, CDR1 is SGHVS and CDR2 is FNYEAQ. DNA for the CDR3: TGTGCCAGCAGTCCGACAGTTGGGCTCTACAATGAGCAGTTCTTC. Translation gives CASSPTVGLYNEQFF.

This clone was observed a few times. The chain combines TRBV13 with TRBJ2-7, with 9 bases fitting TRBD1. The V and J ends lost 6 bases and 2 bases, in that order; junction bases with no gene match: 8. This CDR3 region has 15 residues. Per the germline V gene, CDR1 is PRHDT and CDR2 is FYEKMQ (reference sequence). For the CDR3, the DNA is TGTGCCAGCAGGGGCGCCGGGACAGGGACCTACGAGCAGTACTTC. Translated: CASRGAGTGTYEQYF.

V and J are TRBV23-1 and TRBJ1-1, with D possibly matching TRBD1 (6 bases). Being an ORF, TRBV23-1 has a function that is uncertain. This CDR3 spans 16 amino acids. Trimming pared 3 bases from V and 3 bases from J, leaving 17 bases between. The DNA for the CDR3 is TGCGCCAGCAGTCACCATAAACAGGGATGGGACACTGAAGCTTTCTTT. It encodes CASSHHKQGWDTEAFF.

The V and J genes are TRBV5-1 and TRBJ2-1; TRBD2 might be the D (6 bases). Trimming removed 7 bases at V and 10 bases at J, with 18 bases between. From germline, CDR1 is SGHRS and CDR2 YFSETQ. The CDR3 runs to 13 residues. The CDR3 region is CASRPGLSWEQFF. The CDR3 DNA reads as TGCGCCAGCCGGCCGGGACTTTCGTGGGAGCAGTTCTTC.

The chain combines TRBV30 with TRBJ2-7; tentatively, D is TRBD2 (6 bases). There are 13 residues in the CDR3. Trimming cost V 8 bases and J 4 bases, with 18 bases left between them. Germline values: CDR1 GTSNPN, CDR2 SVGIG (reference sequence). CDR3 sequence: CAARQLGGYEQYF. In DNA form, the CDR3 reads TGTGCCGCGAGACAATTGGGGGGATACGAGCAGTACTTC.

The J gene is TRBJ2-1, the V gene TRBV2; D gene unclear. The CDR3 loop spans 14 amino acids. Trimming shortened V by 1 base and J by 3 bases, and 7 bases separated the two germline ends. CDR1 is SNHLY, CDR2 FYNNEI, per germline. Here the CDR3 reads CASSEGSYYNEQFF. In DNA, the CDR3 is TGTGCCAGCAGTGAAGGGTCTTACTACAATGAGCAGTTCTTC. Together with reference TRBV2 and TRBJ2-1, the CDR3 gives the full variable domain: EPEVTQTPSHQVTQMGQEVILRCVPISNHLYFYWYRQILGQKVEFLVSFYNNEISEKSEIFDDQFSVERPDGSNFTLKIRSTKLEDSAMYFCASSEGSYYNEQFFGPGTRLTVL.

The V call is TRBV9, the J call TRBJ2-1; 12 bases are a match to TRBD2. The CDR3 loop spans 16 amino acids. The V gene's germline CDR1 is SGDLS and CDR2 YYNGEE. V lost 3 bases to trimming and J lost 8 bases; unmatched junction nucleotides: 9. In DNA, the CDR3 is TGTGCCAGCAGCGCTAGCGGGGGGGCCATCTTCGATGAGCAGTTCTTC. Translating it yields CASSASGGAIFDEQFF.

The chain recombines TRBV9 with TRBJ2-3, with 9 bases fitting TRBD2. CDR3 size: 15 residues. V lost 1 base to trimming and J lost 6 bases; unmatched junction nucleotides: 6. The germline V gene has CDR1 SGDLS and CDR2 YYNGEE. CDR3 DNA sequence: TGTGCCAGCAGCGTAAGACTAGCGGATTATGATACGCAGTATTTT. Translation gives CASSVRLADYDTQYF.

The J gene is TRBJ2-7, the V gene TRBV7-4; 8 nucleotides align to TRBD1. Germline V gene lookup returns CDR1 SGHVT and CDR2 SQSDAQ. The V and J ends lost 4 bases and 0 bases, in that order; junction bases with no gene match: 11. The CDR3 length is 17 residues. This CDR3 is CASSSRPGQVFSYEQYF. The DNA of the CDR3 is TGTGCCAGCAGCTCAAGGCCGGGACAGGTATTCTCCTACGAGCAGTACTTC.

The genes are TRBV28 and TRBJ1-5; D gene ambiguous. The ends were cut back, 7 bases at V and 6 bases at J, with 10 bases in the middle. The CDR3 runs 12 residues. Germline V gene lookup returns CDR1 MDHEN and CDR2 SYDVKM. CDR3 region: CASIRAGQPQHF. As DNA, the CDR3 is TGTGCCAGCATCCGGGCCGGTCAGCCCCAGCATTTT. Full variable domain (remainder filled in from reference TRBV28 and TRBJ1-5): DVKVTQSSRYLVKRTGEKVFLECVQDMDHENMFWYRQDPGLGLRLIYFSYDVKMKEKGDIPEGYSVSREKKERFSLILESASTNQTSMYLCASIRAGQPQHFGDGTRLSIL.